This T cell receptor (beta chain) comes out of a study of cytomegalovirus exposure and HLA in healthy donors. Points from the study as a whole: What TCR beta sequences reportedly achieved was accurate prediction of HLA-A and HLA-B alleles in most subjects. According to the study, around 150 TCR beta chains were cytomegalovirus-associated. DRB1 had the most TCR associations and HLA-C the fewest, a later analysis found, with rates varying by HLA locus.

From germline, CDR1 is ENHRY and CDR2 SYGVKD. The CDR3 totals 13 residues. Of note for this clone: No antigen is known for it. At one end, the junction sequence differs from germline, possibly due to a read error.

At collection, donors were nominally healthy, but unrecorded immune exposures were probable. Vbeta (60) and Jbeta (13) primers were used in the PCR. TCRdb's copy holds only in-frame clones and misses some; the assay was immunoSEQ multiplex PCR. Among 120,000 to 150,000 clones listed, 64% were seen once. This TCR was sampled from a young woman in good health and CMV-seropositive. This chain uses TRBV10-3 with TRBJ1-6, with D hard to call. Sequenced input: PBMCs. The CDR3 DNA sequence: TGTGCCACCCTTGCCGCCTATAATTCCCCCCTCCACTTT. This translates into CATLAAYNSPLHF.